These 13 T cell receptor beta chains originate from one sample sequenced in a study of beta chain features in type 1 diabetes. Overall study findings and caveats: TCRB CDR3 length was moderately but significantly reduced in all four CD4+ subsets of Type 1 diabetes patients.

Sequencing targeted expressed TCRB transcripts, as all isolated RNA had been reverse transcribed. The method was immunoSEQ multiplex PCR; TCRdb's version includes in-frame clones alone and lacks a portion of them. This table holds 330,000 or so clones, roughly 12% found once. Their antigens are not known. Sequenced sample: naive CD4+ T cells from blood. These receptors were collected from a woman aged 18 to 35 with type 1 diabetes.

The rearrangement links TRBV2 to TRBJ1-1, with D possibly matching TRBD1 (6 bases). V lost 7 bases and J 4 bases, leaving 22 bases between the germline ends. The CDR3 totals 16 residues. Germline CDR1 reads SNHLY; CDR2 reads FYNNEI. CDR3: CASTTTGGAGGTEAFF. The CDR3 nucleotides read TGTGCCAGCACCACTACGGGGGGGGCCGGGGGCACTGAAGCTTTCTTT.

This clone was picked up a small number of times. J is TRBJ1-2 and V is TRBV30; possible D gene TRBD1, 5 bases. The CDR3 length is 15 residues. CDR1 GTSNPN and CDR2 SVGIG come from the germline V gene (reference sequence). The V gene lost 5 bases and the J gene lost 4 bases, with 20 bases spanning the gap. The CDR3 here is CAWLPGIGYGYGYTF. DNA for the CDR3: TGTGCCTGGCTACCAGGGATCGGCTATGGCTATGGCTACACCTTC.

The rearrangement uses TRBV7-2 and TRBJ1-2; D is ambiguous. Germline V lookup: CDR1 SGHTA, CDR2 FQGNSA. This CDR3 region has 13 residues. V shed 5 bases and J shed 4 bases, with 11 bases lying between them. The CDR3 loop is CASSPGISYGYTF. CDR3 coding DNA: TGTGCCAGCAGCCCCGGGATTAGCTATGGCTACACCTTC.

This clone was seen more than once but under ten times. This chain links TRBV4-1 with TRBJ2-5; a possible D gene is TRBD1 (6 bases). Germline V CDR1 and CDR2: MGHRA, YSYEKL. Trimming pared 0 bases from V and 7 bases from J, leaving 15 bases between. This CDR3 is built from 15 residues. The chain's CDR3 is CASSQERNREGTQYF. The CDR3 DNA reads TGCGCCAGCAGCCAAGAGAGGAACAGGGAAGGGACCCAGTACTTC.

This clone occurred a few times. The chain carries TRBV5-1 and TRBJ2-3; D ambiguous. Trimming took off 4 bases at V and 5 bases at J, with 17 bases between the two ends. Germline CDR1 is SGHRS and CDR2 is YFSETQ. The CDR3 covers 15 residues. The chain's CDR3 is CASSPRGEFLDTQYF. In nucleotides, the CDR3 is TGCGCCAGCAGCCCGCGCGGCGAGTTTCTAGATACGCAGTATTTT. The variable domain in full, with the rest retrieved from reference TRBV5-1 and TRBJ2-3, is KAGVTQTPRYLIKTRGQQVTLSCSPISGHRSVSWYQQTPGQGLQFLFEYFSETQRNKGNFPGRFSGRQFSNSRSEMNVSTLELGDSALYLCASSPRGEFLDTQYFGPGTRLTVL.

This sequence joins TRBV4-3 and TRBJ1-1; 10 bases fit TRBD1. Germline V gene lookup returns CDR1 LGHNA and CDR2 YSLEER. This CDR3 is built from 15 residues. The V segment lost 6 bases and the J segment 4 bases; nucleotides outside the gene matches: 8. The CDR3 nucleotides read TGCGCCAGCAGGAATTCGGACAGGGGGGCCACTGAAGCTTTCTTT. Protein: CASRNSDRGATEAFF.

The CDR3 is CASSLDRGGGQPQHF. The CDR3 DNA reads TGTGCCAGCAGCCTTGACAGGGGTGGGGGTCAGCCCCAGCATTTT. The rearrangement links TRBV7-2 to TRBJ1-5, with TRBD1 identical over 8 bases. This CDR3 has 15 residues. From germline, CDR1 is SGHTA and CDR2 FQGNSA. After removal of 5 bases from V and 6 bases from J, the junction contained 9 bases not matched to a gene.

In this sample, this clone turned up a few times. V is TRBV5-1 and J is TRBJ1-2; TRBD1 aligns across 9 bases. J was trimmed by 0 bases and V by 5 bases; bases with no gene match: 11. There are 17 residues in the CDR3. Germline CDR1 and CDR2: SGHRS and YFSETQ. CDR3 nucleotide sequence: TGCGCCAGCAGACCCCGGGACAGGGAATCTCCTAACTATGGCTACACCTTC. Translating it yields CASRPRDRESPNYGYTF.

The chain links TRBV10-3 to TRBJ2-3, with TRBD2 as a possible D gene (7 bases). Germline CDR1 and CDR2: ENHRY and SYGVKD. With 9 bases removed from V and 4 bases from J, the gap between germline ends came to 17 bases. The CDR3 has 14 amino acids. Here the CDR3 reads CAIALGGAADTQYF. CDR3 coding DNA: TGTGCCATAGCCTTAGGGGGGGCCGCAGATACGCAGTATTTT.

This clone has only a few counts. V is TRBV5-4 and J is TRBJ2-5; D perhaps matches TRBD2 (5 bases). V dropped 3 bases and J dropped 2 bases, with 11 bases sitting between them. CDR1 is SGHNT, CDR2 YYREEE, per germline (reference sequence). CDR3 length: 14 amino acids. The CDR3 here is CASSSGMSQETQYF. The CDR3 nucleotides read TGTGCCAGCAGCTCGGGGATGTCTCAAGAGACCCAGTACTTC.

CDR3 region: CAISPAGDHEQFF. In DNA, the CDR3 is TGTGCCATCAGCCCTGCGGGAGACCATGAGCAGTTCTTC. V usage is TRBV10-3 and J usage is TRBJ2-1; TRBD2 matches 7 bases. CDR1 and CDR2 from the germline V gene are ENHRY and SYGVKD. V lost 6 bases and J lost 8; bases outside the gene matches: 7. CDR3 length: 13 amino acids.

CDR3 region: CSVQTSYNEQFF. Here the CDR3 DNA reads TGCAGCGTTCAAACTAGCTACAATGAGCAGTTCTTC. The chain has TRBV29-1 and TRBJ2-1, with D possibly TRBD2 on 5 matching bases. Trimming left V 5 bases short and J 3 bases short, with 8 bases between. Per the germline V gene, CDR1 is SQVTM and CDR2 is ANQGSEA. The CDR3 is 12 residues long.

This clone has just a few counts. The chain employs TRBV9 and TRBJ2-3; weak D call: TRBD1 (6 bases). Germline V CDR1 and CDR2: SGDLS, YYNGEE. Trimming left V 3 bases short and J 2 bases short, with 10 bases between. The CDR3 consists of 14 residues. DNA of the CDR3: TGTGCCAGCAGCGCCCGGACAGCCACAGATACGCAGTATTTT. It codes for CASSARTATDTQYF.